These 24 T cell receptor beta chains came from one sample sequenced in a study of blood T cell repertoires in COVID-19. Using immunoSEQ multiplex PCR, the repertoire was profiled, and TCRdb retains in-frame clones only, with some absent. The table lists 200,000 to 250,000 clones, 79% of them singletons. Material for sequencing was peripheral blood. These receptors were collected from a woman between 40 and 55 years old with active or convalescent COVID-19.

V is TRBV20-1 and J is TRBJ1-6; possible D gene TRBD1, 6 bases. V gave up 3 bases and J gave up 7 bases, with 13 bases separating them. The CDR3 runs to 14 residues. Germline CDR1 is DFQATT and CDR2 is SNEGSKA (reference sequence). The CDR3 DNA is TGCAGTGCTAGTCCCGGACAGTCAAATTCACCCCTCCACTTT. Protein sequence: CSASPGQSNSPLHF.

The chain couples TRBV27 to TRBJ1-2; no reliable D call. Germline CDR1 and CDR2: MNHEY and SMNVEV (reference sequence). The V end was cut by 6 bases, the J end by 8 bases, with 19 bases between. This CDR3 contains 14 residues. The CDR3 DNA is TGTGCCAGCAGCCGACGGGGAGAAATGGGAGGCTACACCTTC. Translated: CASSRRGEMGGYTF.

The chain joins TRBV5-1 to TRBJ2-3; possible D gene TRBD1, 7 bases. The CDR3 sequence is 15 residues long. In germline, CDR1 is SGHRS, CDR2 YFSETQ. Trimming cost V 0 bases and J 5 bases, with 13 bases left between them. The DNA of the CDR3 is TGCGCCAGCAGCTTGGGTGACAGGGACTTAGATACGCAGTATTTT. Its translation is CASSLGDRDLDTQYF. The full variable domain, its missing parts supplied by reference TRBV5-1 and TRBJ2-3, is KAGVTQTPRYLIKTRGQQVTLSCSPISGHRSVSWYQQTPGQGLQFLFEYFSETQRNKGNFPGRFSGRQFSNSRSEMNVSTLELGDSALYLCASSLGDRDLDTQYFGPGTRLTVL.

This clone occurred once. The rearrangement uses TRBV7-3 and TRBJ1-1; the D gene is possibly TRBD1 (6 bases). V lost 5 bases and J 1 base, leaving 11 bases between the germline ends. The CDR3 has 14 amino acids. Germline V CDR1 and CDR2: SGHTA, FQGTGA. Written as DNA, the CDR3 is TGTGCCAGCAGCAAGGACAGCCGGAACACTGAAGCTTTCTTT. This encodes CASSKDSRNTEAFF.

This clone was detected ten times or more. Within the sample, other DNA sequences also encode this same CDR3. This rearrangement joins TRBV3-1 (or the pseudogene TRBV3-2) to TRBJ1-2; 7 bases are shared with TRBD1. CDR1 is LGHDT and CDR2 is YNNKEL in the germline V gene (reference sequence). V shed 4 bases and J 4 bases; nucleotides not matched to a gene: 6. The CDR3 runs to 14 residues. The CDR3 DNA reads TGTGCCAGCAGCCCTCGACAGGGTAGCTATGGCTACACCTTC. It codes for CASSPRQGSYGYTF.

The CDR3 region is CASSPGTYEQYV. For the CDR3, the DNA is TGTGCCAGCAGTCCTGGGACTTACGAGCAGTACGTC. The V call is TRBV28, the J call TRBJ2-7; weak D call: TRBD2 (6 bases). CDR1 MDHEN and CDR2 SYDVKM come from the germline V gene. Trimming left V 5 bases short and J 4 bases short, with 9 bases between. The CDR3 length is 12 residues.

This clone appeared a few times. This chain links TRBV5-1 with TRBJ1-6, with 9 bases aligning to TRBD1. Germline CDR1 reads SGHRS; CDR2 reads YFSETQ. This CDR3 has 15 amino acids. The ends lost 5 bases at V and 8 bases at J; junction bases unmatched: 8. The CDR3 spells CASRGQGNSDSPLHF. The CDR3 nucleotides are TGCGCCAGCAGGGGACAGGGAAATAGTGATTCACCCCTCCACTTT.

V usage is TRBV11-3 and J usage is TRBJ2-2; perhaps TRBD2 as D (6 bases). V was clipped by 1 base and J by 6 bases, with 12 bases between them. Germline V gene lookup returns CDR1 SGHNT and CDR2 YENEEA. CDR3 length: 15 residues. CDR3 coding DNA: TGTGCCAGCAGCTTAGGGAGACTAGTATCCGGGGAGCTGTTTTTT. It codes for CASSLGRLVSGELFF.

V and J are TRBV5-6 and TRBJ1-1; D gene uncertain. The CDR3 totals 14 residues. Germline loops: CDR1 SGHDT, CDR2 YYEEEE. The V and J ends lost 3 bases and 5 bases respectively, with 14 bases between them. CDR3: CASSSLNGMTEAFF. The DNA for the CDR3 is TGTGCCAGCAGCTCACTTAATGGTATGACTGAAGCTTTCTTT.

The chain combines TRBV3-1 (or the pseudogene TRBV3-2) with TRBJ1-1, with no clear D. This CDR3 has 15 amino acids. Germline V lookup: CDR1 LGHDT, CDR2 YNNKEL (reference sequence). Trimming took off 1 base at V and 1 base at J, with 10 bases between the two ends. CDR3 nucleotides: TGTGCCAGCAGCCAAGCGGGGAAGTGGAACACTGAAGCTTTCTTT. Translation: CASSQAGKWNTEAFF.

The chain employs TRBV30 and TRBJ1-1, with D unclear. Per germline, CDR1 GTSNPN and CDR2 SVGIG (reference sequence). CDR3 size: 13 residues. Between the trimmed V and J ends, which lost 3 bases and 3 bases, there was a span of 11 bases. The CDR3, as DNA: TGTGCCTGGAGCACGGCGGGGTACACTGAAGCTTTCTTT. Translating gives CAWSTAGYTEAFF.

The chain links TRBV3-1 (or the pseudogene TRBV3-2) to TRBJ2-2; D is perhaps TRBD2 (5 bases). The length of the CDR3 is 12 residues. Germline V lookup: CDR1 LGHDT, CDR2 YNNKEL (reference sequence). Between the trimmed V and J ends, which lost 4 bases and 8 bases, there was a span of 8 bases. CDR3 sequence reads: CASSPGFGELFF. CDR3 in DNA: TGTGCCAGCAGCCCGGGATTTGGGGAGCTGTTTTTT.

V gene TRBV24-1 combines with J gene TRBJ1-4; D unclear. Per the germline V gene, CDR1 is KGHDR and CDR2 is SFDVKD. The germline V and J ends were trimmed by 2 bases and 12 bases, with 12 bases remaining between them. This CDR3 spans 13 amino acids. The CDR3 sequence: CATSDSLRQELFF. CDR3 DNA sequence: TGTGCCACCAGTGATTCTCTCCGACAAGAACTGTTTTTT.

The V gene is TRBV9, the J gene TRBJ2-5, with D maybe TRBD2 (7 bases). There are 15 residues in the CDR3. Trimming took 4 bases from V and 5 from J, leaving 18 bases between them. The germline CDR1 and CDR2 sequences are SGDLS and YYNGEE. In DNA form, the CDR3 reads TGTGCCAGCAGCCCCTGGGGGGGCGGGACGGAGACCCAGTACTTC. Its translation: CASSPWGGGTETQYF.

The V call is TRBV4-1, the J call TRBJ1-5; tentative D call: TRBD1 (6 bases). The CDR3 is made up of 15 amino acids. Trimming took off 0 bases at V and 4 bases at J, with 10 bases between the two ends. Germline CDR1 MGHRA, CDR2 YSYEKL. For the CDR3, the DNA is TGCGCCAGCAGCCAAGATAACAGGGCAAATCAGCCCCAGCATTTT. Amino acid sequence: CASSQDNRANQPQHF.

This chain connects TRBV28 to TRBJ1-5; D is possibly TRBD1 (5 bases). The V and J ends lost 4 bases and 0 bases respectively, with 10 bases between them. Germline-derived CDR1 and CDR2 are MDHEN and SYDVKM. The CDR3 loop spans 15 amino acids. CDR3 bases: TGTGCCAGCAGTTCACAGGAATATAGCAATCAGCCCCAGCATTTT. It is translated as CASSSQEYSNQPQHF.

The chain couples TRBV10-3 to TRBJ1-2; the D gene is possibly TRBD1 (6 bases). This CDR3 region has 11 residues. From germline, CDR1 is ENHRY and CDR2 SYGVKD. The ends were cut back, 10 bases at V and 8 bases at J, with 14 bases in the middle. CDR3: CATQTGWGYTF. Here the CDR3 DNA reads TGTGCCACCCAGACAGGTTGGGGCTACACCTTC.

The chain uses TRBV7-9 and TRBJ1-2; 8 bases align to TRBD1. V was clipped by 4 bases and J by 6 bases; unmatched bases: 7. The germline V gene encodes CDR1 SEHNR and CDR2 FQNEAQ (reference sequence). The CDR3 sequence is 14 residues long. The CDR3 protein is CASSSRTGRDGYTF. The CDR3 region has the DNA TGTGCCAGCAGCTCAAGGACAGGGAGGGATGGCTACACCTTC.

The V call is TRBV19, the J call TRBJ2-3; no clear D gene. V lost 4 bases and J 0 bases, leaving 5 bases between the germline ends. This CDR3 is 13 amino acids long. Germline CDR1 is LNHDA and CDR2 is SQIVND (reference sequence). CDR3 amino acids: CASSRQSTDTQYF. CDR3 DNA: TGTGCCAGTAGTAGACAAAGCACAGATACGCAGTATTTT. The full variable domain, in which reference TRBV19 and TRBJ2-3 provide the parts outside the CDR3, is DGGITQSPKYLFRKEGQNVTLSCEQNLNHDAMYWYRQDPGQGLRLIYYSQIVNDFQKGDIAEGYSVSREKKESFPLTVTSAQKNPTAFYLCASSRQSTDTQYFGPGTRLTVL.

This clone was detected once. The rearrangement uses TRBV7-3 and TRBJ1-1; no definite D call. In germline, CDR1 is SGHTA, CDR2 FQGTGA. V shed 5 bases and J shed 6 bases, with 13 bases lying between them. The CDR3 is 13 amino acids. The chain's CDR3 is CASSPRGSAEAFF. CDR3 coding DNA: TGTGCCAGCAGCCCACGAGGGTCGGCTGAAGCTTTCTTT. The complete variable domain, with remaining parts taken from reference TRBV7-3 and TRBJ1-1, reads GAGVSQTPSNKVTEKGKYVELRCDPISGHTALYWYRQSLGQGPEFLIYFQGTGAADDSGLPNDRFFAVRPEGSVSTLKIQRTERGDSAVYLCASSPRGSAEAFFGQGTRLTVV.

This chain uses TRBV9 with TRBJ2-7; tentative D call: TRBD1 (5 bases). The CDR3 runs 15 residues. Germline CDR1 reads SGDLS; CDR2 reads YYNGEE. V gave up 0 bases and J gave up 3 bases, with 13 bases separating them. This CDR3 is CASSVATLGVYEQYF. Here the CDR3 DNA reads TGTGCCAGCAGCGTAGCTACCTTAGGGGTCTACGAGCAGTACTTC. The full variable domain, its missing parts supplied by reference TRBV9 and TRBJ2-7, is DSGVTQTPKHLITATGQRVTLRCSPRSGDLSVYWYQQSLDQGLQFLIQYYNGEERAKGNILERFSAQQFPDLHSELNLSSLELGDSALYFCASSVATLGVYEQYFGPGTRLTVT.

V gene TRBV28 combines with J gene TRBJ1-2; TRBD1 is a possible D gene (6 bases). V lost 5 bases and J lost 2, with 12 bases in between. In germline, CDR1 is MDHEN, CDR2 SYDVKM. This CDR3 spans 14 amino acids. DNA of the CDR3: TGTGCCAGCAGTCCCGATCAGGGGAACTATGGCTACACCTTC. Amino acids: CASSPDQGNYGYTF.

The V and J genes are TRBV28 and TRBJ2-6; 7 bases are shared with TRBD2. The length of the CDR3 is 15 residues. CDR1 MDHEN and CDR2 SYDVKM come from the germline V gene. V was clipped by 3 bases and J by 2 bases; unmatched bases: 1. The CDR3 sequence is CASSLGGAGANVLTF. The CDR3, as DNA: TGTGCCAGCAGTTTGGGGGGGGCTGGGGCCAACGTCCTGACTTTC.

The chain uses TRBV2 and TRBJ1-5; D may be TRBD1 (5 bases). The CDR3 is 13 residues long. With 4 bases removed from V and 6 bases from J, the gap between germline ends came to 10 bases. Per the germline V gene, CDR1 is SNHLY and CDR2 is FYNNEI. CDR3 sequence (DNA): TGTGCCAGCAGTGCAGGGTACGCTCAGCCCCAGCATTTT. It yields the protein CASSAGYAQPQHF. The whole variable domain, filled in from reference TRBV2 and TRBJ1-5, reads EPEVTQTPSHQVTQMGQEVILRCVPISNHLYFYWYRQILGQKVEFLVSFYNNEISEKSEIFDDQFSVERPDGSNFTLKIRSTKLEDSAMYFCASSAGYAQPQHFGDGTRLSIL.